This T cell receptor (beta chain) was sequenced for a study of T cells after yellow fever vaccination. Study-wide background: Fractions of low cell number were prepared using SMART-Seq v4 Ultra Low Input. The study's findings and limits: Boosting was followed by the reappearance of most primary-vaccination clones (roughly 96% CD4, about 88% CD8). Weaker, the secondary response peaked sooner, at day 5 versus 15.

In regard to this clonotype: Antigen specificity is unknown.

TCRdb reprocessed the 5' RACE reads via MiXCR and lists one record per CDR3 protein. The sample yields around 590,000 distinct CDR3 sequences, 9% to 15% seen once. The source was PBMCs, collected on the day of the yellow fever booster vaccination. The TCR comes from a man aged 30 to 45 who received the YFV17D yellow fever vaccine.

The DNA for the CDR3 is TGTGCCACCAGTGATAATCGGGACAGGATGGATGAGCAGTTCTTC. Amino acid sequence: CATSDNRDRMDEQFF. This chain connects TRBV24-1 to TRBJ2-1, with 8 bases lining up with TRBD1. Unmatched junction bases numbered 8, after V lost 3 bases and J lost 8 bases. The CDR3 is made up of 15 amino acids. Germline CDR1 is KGHDR and CDR2 is SFDVKD.